This T cell receptor beta chain originates from a study of shared clonotypes between healthy human individuals. Whole-study context: Two female and three male donors aged 18 to 49 were enrolled.

About this clone itself: The germline gene is not matched at one end of the junction; a read error may be the cause.

This table comes from immunoSEQ multiplex PCR, and its TCRdb copy is limited to in-frame clones, with some not included. The sample includes roughly 480,000 clones, around 80% of them seen just once. This CDR3 has 14 residues. Germline V gene sequence: CDR1 SGHAT, CDR2 FQNNGV. The receptor's source is a woman in her forties in good health. Some clones in this sample may be carry-over from other donors' samples. V is TRBV11-2 and J is TRBJ1-5, with TRBD1 matching 8 bases. Sequencing used PBMCs. CDR3 DNA sequence: TGTGCCGGCAGCTTTACGACAGGGGATCAGCCCCAGCATTTT. Translated: CAGSFTTGDQPQHF.